This T cell receptor (beta chain) originates from a study of blood T cell repertoires in COVID-19. Generated by immunoSEQ multiplex PCR, the TCRdb table keeps only in-frame clones and is missing some. The repertoire holds approximately 400,000 clones, with over 80% as singletons. This CDR3 comprises 14 residues. The J segment lost 5 bases and the V segment lost 3 bases, leaving 5 bases of the junction unmatched. The germline gives CDR1 SGDLS, CDR2 YYNGEE. This chain links TRBV9 with TRBJ1-5; TRBD1 matches at 7 bases. This receptor was taken from a woman aged 45-65 years who had recovered from COVID-19. The sequenced material came from PBMCs or T cells enriched from blood (not recorded which). CDR3 in amino acids: CASSETGAHQPQHF. The CDR3 DNA is TGTGCCAGCAGCGAAACAGGGGCCCATCAGCCCCAGCATTTT.